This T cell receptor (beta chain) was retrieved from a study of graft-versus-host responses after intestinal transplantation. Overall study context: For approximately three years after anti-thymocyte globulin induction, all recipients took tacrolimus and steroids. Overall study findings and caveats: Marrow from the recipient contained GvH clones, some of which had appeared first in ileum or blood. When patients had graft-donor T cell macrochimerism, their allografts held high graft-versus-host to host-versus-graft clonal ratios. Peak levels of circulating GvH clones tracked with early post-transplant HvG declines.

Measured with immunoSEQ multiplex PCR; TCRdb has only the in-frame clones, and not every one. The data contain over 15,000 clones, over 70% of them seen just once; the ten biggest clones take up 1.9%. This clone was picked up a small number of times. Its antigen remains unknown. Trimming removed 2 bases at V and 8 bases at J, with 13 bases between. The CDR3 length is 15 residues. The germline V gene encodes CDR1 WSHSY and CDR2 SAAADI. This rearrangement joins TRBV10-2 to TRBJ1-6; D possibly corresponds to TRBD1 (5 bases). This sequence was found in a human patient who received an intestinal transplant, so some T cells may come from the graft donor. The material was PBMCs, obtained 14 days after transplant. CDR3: CASSEPPRGDSPLHF. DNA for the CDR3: TGCGCCAGCAGTGAGCCGCCACGGGGGGATTCACCCCTCCACTTT.